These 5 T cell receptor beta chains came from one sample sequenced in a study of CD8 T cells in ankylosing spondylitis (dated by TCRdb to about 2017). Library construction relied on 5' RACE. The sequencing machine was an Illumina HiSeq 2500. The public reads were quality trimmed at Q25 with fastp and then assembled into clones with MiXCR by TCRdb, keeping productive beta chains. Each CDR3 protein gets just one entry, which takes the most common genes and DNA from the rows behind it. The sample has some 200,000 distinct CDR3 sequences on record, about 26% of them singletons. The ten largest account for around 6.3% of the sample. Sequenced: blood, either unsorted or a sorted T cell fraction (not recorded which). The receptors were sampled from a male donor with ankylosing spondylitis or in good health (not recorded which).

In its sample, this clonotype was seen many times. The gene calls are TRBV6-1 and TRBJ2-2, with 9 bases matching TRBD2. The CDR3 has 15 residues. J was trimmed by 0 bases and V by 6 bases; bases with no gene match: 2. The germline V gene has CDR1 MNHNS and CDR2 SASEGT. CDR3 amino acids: CASRRLAANTGELFF. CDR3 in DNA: TGTGCCAGCAGGAGACTAGCGGCGAACACCGGGGAGCTGTTTTTT.

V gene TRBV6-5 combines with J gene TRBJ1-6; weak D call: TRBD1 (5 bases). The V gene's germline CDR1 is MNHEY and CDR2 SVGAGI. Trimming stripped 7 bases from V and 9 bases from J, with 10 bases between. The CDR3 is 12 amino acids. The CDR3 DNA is TGTGCCAGCAAACAGGAAGGTTCACCCCTCCACTTT. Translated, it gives CASKQEGSPLHF.

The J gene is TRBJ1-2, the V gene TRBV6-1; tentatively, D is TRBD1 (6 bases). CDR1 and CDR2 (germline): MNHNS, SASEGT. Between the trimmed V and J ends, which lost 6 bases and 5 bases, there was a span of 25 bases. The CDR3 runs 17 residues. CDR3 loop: CASRSTGNPLQFYGYTF. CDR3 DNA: TGTGCCAGCAGATCCACAGGGAATCCTCTTCAATTTTATGGCTACACCTTC.

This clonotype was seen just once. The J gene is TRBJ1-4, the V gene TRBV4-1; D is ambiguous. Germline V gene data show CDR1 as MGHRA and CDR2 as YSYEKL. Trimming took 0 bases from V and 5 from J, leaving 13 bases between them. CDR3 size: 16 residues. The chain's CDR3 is CASSQDLRGSNEKLFF. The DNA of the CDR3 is TGCGCCAGCAGCCAAGATCTACGGGGAAGCAATGAAAAACTGTTTTTT.

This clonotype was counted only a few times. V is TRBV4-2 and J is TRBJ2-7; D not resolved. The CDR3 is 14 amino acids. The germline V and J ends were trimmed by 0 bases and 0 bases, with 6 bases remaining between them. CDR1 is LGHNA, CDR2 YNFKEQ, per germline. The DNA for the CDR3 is TGTGCCAGCAGCCAAGATTACGGCTCCTACGAGCAGTACTTC. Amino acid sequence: CASSQDYGSYEQYF.